This entry concerns a single T cell receptor beta chain. The data originate from a study of blood T cell repertoires in COVID-19. Study background: Samples of COVID-19 (acute and convalescent) were obtained from the United States, Italy and Spain. The analysed material was cDNA or gDNA that came from T cells, B-cell-depleted T cells, or PBMCs.

The CDR3 has 15 amino acids. The V gene's germline CDR1 is KGHSH and CDR2 LQKENI. V trimming: 6 bases; J trimming: 8 bases; junction bases outside the gene matches: 15. Original methodology: Amplifying reference gene primers gave estimates of nucleated cell counts. The data were produced by immunoSEQ multiplex PCR, yet TCRdb's version contains in-frame clones alone and is incomplete. D and trimming were read from the DNA, whereas the V and J calls and clone size are those reported in that table. This table holds 140,000 to 150,000 clones, 80% to 90% found once. Sequencing was performed on peripheral blood. This TCR was sampled from a man between 18 and 29 years old with COVID-19, enrolled during active disease. The chain couples TRBV18 to TRBJ1-2; TRBD1 matches 7 bases. The CDR3 loop is CASSLARDRVIGYTF. As DNA, the CDR3 is TGTGCCAGCTCCCTGGCCCGTGACAGGGTTATAGGCTACACCTTC.